This note documents a single T cell receptor (beta chain) sequence. Its matching antigen is unknown. These data are taken from a study of cytomegalovirus exposure and HLA in healthy donors. Study summary: Later, an analysis reported that the 95 to 150 validation repertoires had used the same platform as the approximately 600 first-cohort repertoires. General observations from the study: It was reported that the classifier diagnosed cytomegalovirus status with high specificity and sensitivity in both the original and validation cohorts. In vitro work confirmed that a few CMV-associated chains recognize CMV antigens. First-cohort TCR clusters tended to co-occur in the roughly 130 validation repertoires, a later analysis found.

Clones were read by immunoSEQ multiplex PCR, and TCRdb kept only the in-frame ones, dropping some. The sample lists about 200,000 clones, approximately 82% occurring once. This clonotype was obtained from a young woman in good health and CMV-seronegative. The sequenced sample was PBMCs.

The CDR3: CASSPTPYEQYF. CDR3 in DNA: TGTGCCAGCAGCCCAACCCCCTACGAGCAGTACTTC. This chain connects TRBV14 to TRBJ2-7; no clear D gene. This CDR3 contains 12 residues. The germline gives CDR1 SGHDN, CDR2 FVKESK. Trimming took off 4 bases at V and 2 bases at J, with 6 bases between the two ends.